These T cell receptor beta chains were read from a single sample in a study of identical twins. Each CDR3 protein is one row after TCRdb ran MiXCR on the 5' RACE reads. The sample lists approximately 630,000 distinct CDR3 sequences; about 7.6% were seen once. Another study also made use of these data, one on yellow fever vaccine responses in identical twins.

Sequences were obtained from PBMCs. Source of these receptors: a woman in her late teens or twenties in good health. The CDR3 runs from the conserved cysteine through the conserved F or W. Fields, in order: clone size, CDR3 length, J gene, V gene, D gene, CDR3 DNA, CDR3 protein. D genes are given only for firm matches. Size is stated for part of the rows, as once, few or many counts, or as a class when the clone is expanded.

abundance: -
len: 17
j_gene: TRBJ2-2
v_gene: TRBV2
d_gene: TRBD2
CDR3nt: TGTGCCAGCAGTACTAGCGGGAGGGGGCCGCTCACCGGGGAGCTGTTTTTT
CDR3aa: CASSTSGRGPLTGELFF

abundance: few
len: 13
j_gene: TRBJ1-1
v_gene: TRBV10-3
d_gene: -
CDR3nt: TGTGCCACAGAGGAGTGGGAGAACACTGAAGCTTTCTTT
CDR3aa: CATEEWENTEAFF

abundance: -
len: 17
j_gene: TRBJ2-6
v_gene: TRBV20-1
d_gene: TRBD2
CDR3nt: TGCAGTGCTAGAAAGGGAGGGCCCCCCTCTGGGGCCAACGTCCTGACTTTC
CDR3aa: CSARKGGPPSGANVLTF

abundance: -
len: 14
j_gene: TRBJ1-1
v_gene: TRBV6-2/TRBV6-3
d_gene: TRBD1
CDR3nt: TGTGCCAGCAGAGGACAGGGGTTGAACACTGAAGCTTTCTTT
CDR3aa: CASRGQGLNTEAFF

abundance: many
len: 14
j_gene: TRBJ1-4
v_gene: TRBV5-8
d_gene: -
CDR3nt: TGTGCCAGCAACGACGGCTATACTAATGAAAAACTGTTTTTT
CDR3aa: CASNDGYTNEKLFF

abundance: many
len: 18
j_gene: TRBJ2-2
v_gene: TRBV7-2
d_gene: TRBD2
CDR3nt: TGTGCCAGCAGCTTAGCCCCGGGACTAGCGGAGAACACCGGGGAGCTGTTTTTT
CDR3aa: CASSLAPGLAENTGELFF

abundance: -
len: 16
j_gene: TRBJ1-3
v_gene: TRBV3-1
d_gene: -
CDR3nt: TGTGCCAGCAGCCAATTCCAAGACACTTCTGGAAACACCATATATTTT
CDR3aa: CASSQFQDTSGNTIYF

abundance: few
len: 14
j_gene: TRBJ2-1
v_gene: TRBV7-9
d_gene: -
CDR3nt: TGTGCCAGCAGCTTAGTGAGGGAGCCCGATGAGCAGTTCTTC
CDR3aa: CASSLVREPDEQFF

abundance: -
len: 15
j_gene: TRBJ2-2
v_gene: TRBV7-9
d_gene: TRBD1
CDR3nt: TGTGCCAGCAGCCACGGACAGGGTGGCACCGGGGAGCTGTTTTTT
CDR3aa: CASSHGQGGTGELFF

abundance: few
len: 14
j_gene: TRBJ2-5
v_gene: TRBV27
d_gene: -
CDR3nt: TGTGCCAGCAAACGTGGAGGGTACCAAGAGACCCAGTACTTC
CDR3aa: CASKRGGYQETQYF

abundance: -
len: 17
j_gene: TRBJ2-6
v_gene: TRBV7-2
d_gene: -
CDR3nt: TGTGCCAGCAGCTTAAGGTCGCGAAGGGCTGGGGCCAACGTCCTGACTTTC
CDR3aa: CASSLRSRRAGANVLTF

abundance: many
len: 15
j_gene: TRBJ2-1
v_gene: TRBV12-3/TRBV12-4
d_gene: TRBD2
CDR3nt: TGTGCCAGCAGTATACTAGCGGGAGGATTCAATGAGCAGTTCTTC
CDR3aa: CASSILAGGFNEQFF

abundance: many
len: 18
j_gene: TRBJ2-3
v_gene: TRBV11-1
d_gene: TRBD2
CDR3nt: TGTGCCAGCAGCCCAGGACTAGCGGGAGTCTGGAGCACAGATACGCAGTATTTT
CDR3aa: CASSPGLAGVWSTDTQYF

abundance: many
len: 14
j_gene: TRBJ1-1
v_gene: TRBV4-1
d_gene: -
CDR3nt: TGCGCCAGCAGCCCCCGTTCAGTGAACACTGAAGCTTTCTTT
CDR3aa: CASSPRSVNTEAFF

abundance: -
len: 12
j_gene: TRBJ2-5
v_gene: TRBV7-2
d_gene: -
CDR3nt: TGTGCCAGCAGCTTAGTTCTCCGGACCCAGTACTTC
CDR3aa: CASSLVLRTQYF

abundance: few
len: 21
j_gene: TRBJ2-2
v_gene: TRBV11-1
d_gene: TRBD2
CDR3nt: TGTGCCAGCAGCATCCCCAGGGCATCCGGGACTAGCATCGGTGGACCGGGGGAGCTGTTTTTT
CDR3aa: CASSIPRASGTSIGGPGELFF

abundance: few
len: 11
j_gene: TRBJ2-1
v_gene: TRBV29-1
d_gene: -
CDR3nt: TGCAGCATCGTGCCCTCCTATGAGCAGTTCTTC
CDR3aa: CSIVPSYEQFF

abundance: few
len: 13
j_gene: TRBJ2-3
v_gene: TRBV6-1
d_gene: -
CDR3nt: TGTGCCAGCTCGAGACATCCCACGGGTACGCAGTATTTT
CDR3aa: CASSRHPTGTQYF

abundance: few
len: 17
j_gene: TRBJ1-2
v_gene: TRBV3-1
d_gene: TRBD1
CDR3nt: TGTGCCAGCAGCCAGTTAGGGGGCGCGGAAGGTAACTATGGCTACACCTTC
CDR3aa: CASSQLGGAEGNYGYTF

abundance: -
len: 15
j_gene: TRBJ2-5
v_gene: TRBV5-1
d_gene: TRBD1
CDR3nt: TGCGCCAGCAGCTCACAGGGGTTAATAGTGGAGACCCAGTACTTC
CDR3aa: CASSSQGLIVETQYF

abundance: -
len: 13
j_gene: TRBJ2-7
v_gene: TRBV27
d_gene: TRBD1
CDR3nt: TGTGCCAGCAGTCCCCGGACAGGGACGGAGCAGTACTTC
CDR3aa: CASSPRTGTEQYF

abundance: few
len: 16
j_gene: TRBJ2-7
v_gene: TRBV27
d_gene: TRBD1
CDR3nt: TGTGCCAGCAGTCTAAAACCGGGACAGGGGGGGAACGAGCAGTACTTC
CDR3aa: CASSLKPGQGGNEQYF

abundance: -
len: 13
j_gene: TRBJ2-5
v_gene: TRBV28
d_gene: TRBD2
CDR3nt: TGTGCCAGCAAGGGGCTAGCGGGGGAGACCCAGTACTTC
CDR3aa: CASKGLAGETQYF

abundance: few
len: 15
j_gene: TRBJ1-1
v_gene: TRBV21-1
d_gene: -
CDR3nt: TGTGCCAGCAGCAAAGTACCGGGGGCAAGCACTGAAGCTTTCTTT
CDR3aa: CASSKVPGASTEAFF

abundance: few
len: 17
j_gene: TRBJ1-1
v_gene: TRBV9
d_gene: TRBD1
CDR3nt: TGTGCCAGCAGCGATCGACAGGGAATGGGGAGAAGTACTGAAGCTTTCTTT
CDR3aa: CASSDRQGMGRSTEAFF

abundance: -
len: 16
j_gene: TRBJ2-1
v_gene: TRBV5-1
d_gene: TRBD2
CDR3nt: TGCGCCAGCAGCTTGGATGGGCTAGCGGCCTACAATGAGCAGTTCTTC
CDR3aa: CASSLDGLAAYNEQFF

abundance: few
len: 11
j_gene: TRBJ2-5
v_gene: TRBV20-1
d_gene: -
CDR3nt: TGCAGTGCTAGTATGGTTGAGACCCAGTACTTC
CDR3aa: CSASMVETQYF

abundance: few
len: 16
j_gene: TRBJ1-5
v_gene: TRBV15
d_gene: TRBD1
CDR3nt: TGTGCCACCAGCAGAGAGACAGGGCGCGTCAATCAGCCCCAGCATTTT
CDR3aa: CATSRETGRVNQPQHF

abundance: -
len: 14
j_gene: TRBJ2-3
v_gene: TRBV5-1
d_gene: TRBD1
CDR3nt: TGCGCCAGCAGCCTGGGACAGAAGACAGATACGCAGTATTTT
CDR3aa: CASSLGQKTDTQYF

abundance: -
len: 14
j_gene: TRBJ2-3
v_gene: TRBV12-3/TRBV12-4
d_gene: -
CDR3nt: TGTGCCAGCAGTTTAAGGGATCGTACAGATACGCAGTATTTT
CDR3aa: CASSLRDRTDTQYF

abundance: -
len: 14
j_gene: TRBJ1-1
v_gene: TRBV2
d_gene: -
CDR3nt: TGTGCCAGCAGAGTTACAGGGAAGGGCACTGAAGCTTTCTTT
CDR3aa: CASRVTGKGTEAFF

abundance: few
len: 16
j_gene: TRBJ2-2
v_gene: TRBV20-1
d_gene: TRBD1
CDR3nt: TGCAGTGCACCGGGACAGGGCCCCTCGAACACCGGGGAGCTGTTTTTT
CDR3aa: CSAPGQGPSNTGELFF

abundance: many
len: 17
j_gene: TRBJ2-1
v_gene: TRBV10-3
d_gene: TRBD2
CDR3nt: TGTGCCATCAGTGAGTCGGGACTAGCTTCTGACTACAATGAGCAGTTCTTC
CDR3aa: CAISESGLASDYNEQFF

abundance: many
len: 15
j_gene: TRBJ2-3
v_gene: TRBV4-1
d_gene: -
CDR3nt: TGCGCCAGCAGCCAGCCGGGAAAAAAAACAGATACGCAGTATTTT
CDR3aa: CASSQPGKKTDTQYF

abundance: many
len: 17
j_gene: TRBJ2-3
v_gene: TRBV7-6
d_gene: -
CDR3nt: TGTGCCAGCAGCTTATTGGGACGAGGAGGGCTAACAGATACGCAGTATTTT
CDR3aa: CASSLLGRGGLTDTQYF

abundance: -
len: 14
j_gene: TRBJ2-1
v_gene: TRBV12-3/TRBV12-4
d_gene: -
CDR3nt: TGTGCCAGCTGGACGGGAGCCTCCTACAATGAGCAGTTCTTC
CDR3aa: CASWTGASYNEQFF

abundance: few
len: 13
j_gene: TRBJ2-1
v_gene: TRBV20-1
d_gene: -
CDR3nt: TGCAGTGCCCTGCCCGGGACGGGAAATGAGCAGTTCTTC
CDR3aa: CSALPGTGNEQFF

abundance: few
len: 17
j_gene: TRBJ2-1
v_gene: TRBV7-9
d_gene: TRBD2
CDR3nt: TGTGCCAGCAGCTTAGCGCTGTTGAAGCGGGGTTACAATGAGCAGTTCTTC
CDR3aa: CASSLALLKRGYNEQFF

abundance: -
len: 17
j_gene: TRBJ2-1
v_gene: TRBV14
d_gene: TRBD2
CDR3nt: TGTGCCAGCAGCCAGAGGGGACTAGCGAGATCCTACAATGAGCAGTTCTTC
CDR3aa: CASSQRGLARSYNEQFF

abundance: many
len: 13
j_gene: TRBJ2-1
v_gene: TRBV20-1
d_gene: -
CDR3nt: TGCAGTGCTAGAGCCGGATACAGCAATGAGCAGTTCTTC
CDR3aa: CSARAGYSNEQFF

abundance: -
len: 13
j_gene: TRBJ2-5
v_gene: TRBV12-3/TRBV12-4
d_gene: -
CDR3nt: TGTGCCAGCAATCACCCCCTAGGAGAGACCCAGTACTTC
CDR3aa: CASNHPLGETQYF

abundance: many
len: 15
j_gene: TRBJ2-1
v_gene: TRBV5-1
d_gene: TRBD2
CDR3nt: TGCGCCAGCAGCCCAACTAGCGGGCCCTACAATGAGCAGTTCTTC
CDR3aa: CASSPTSGPYNEQFF

abundance: many
len: 17
j_gene: TRBJ2-2
v_gene: TRBV10-2
d_gene: TRBD1
CDR3nt: TGCGCCAGCAGGGACCGAGGACAGGGGGAGAACACCGGGGAGCTGTTTTTT
CDR3aa: CASRDRGQGENTGELFF

abundance: few
len: 17
j_gene: TRBJ2-2
v_gene: TRBV5-1
d_gene: -
CDR3nt: TGCGCCAGCAGCCAACCGGGGAAAGCAGGGGACACCGGGGAGCTGTTTTTT
CDR3aa: CASSQPGKAGDTGELFF

abundance: few
len: 14
j_gene: TRBJ1-1
v_gene: TRBV3-1
d_gene: -
CDR3nt: TGTGCCAGCAGCCGAGGGACAACTGTAGATGAAGCTTTCTTT
CDR3aa: CASSRGTTVDEAFF

abundance: many
len: 15
j_gene: TRBJ2-7
v_gene: TRBV10-3
d_gene: -
CDR3nt: TGTGCCATCAGTGAGTCGGCAGGGGGGACGGACGAGCAGTACTTC
CDR3aa: CAISESAGGTDEQYF

abundance: -
len: 16
j_gene: TRBJ1-6
v_gene: TRBV20-1
d_gene: -
CDR3nt: TGCAGTGCTAGAGATGGATGGACAGCCTCCAATTCACCCCTCCACTTT
CDR3aa: CSARDGWTASNSPLHF

abundance: -
len: 15
j_gene: TRBJ2-1
v_gene: TRBV12-3/TRBV12-4
d_gene: TRBD2
CDR3nt: TGTGCCAGCAAGAGAGCGGGAGCGAAATACAATGAGCAGTTCTTC
CDR3aa: CASKRAGAKYNEQFF

abundance: many
len: 17
j_gene: TRBJ2-7
v_gene: TRBV7-6
d_gene: -
CDR3nt: TGTGCCAGCAGCTTAGCCATCCAGCCGGGACTGCCTAACGAGCAGTACTTC
CDR3aa: CASSLAIQPGLPNEQYF

abundance: many
len: 14
j_gene: TRBJ1-1
v_gene: TRBV20-1
d_gene: -
CDR3nt: TGCAGTGCTAGAAGGGGGGCGCCGAACACTGAAGCTTTCTTT
CDR3aa: CSARRGAPNTEAFF